This is a list of T cell receptor beta chains from one sample in a study of response to subunit inactivated influenza vaccine. TCRdb analysed the RT-PCR reads with MiXCR anew, one entry per CDR3 protein. The data hold 500,000 to 600,000 distinct CDR3 sequences, with approximately 12% observed a single time. The specimen comprised PBMCs from blood, sampled about 40 days after vaccination. The receptors shown here come from a man in his fifties or sixties who received an inactivated influenza vaccine. CDR3s include the opening cysteine and the closing phenylalanine or tryptophan. Each record gives: J gene, clone size, V gene, D gene, CDR3 protein, CDR3 DNA. A D gene is named only where the DNA matches it firmly. For some rows the clone size is stated as once, few or many, or as a class when expanded; others skip it.

TRBJ1-2	few	TRBV5-1	TRBD1	CASSWDSDGYTF	TGCGCCAGCAGCTGGGACAGCGATGGCTACACCTTC
TRBJ2-1	-	TRBV13	-	CASSPRDGRSYNEQFF	TGTGCCAGCAGCCCCAGGGACGGCCGCTCCTACAATGAGCAGTTCTTC
TRBJ2-4	-	TRBV5-7	-	CASSLFDRRLAKNIQYF	TGTGCCAGCAGCTTGTTTGACAGGCGACTAGCCAAAAACATTCAGTACTTC
TRBJ1-2	few	TRBV9	-	CASSPSGGPNPYGYTF	TGTGCCAGCAGCCCGAGCGGGGGGCCAAACCCCTATGGCTACACCTTC
TRBJ2-7	-	TRBV11-2	TRBD2	CASSLDLAGVNEQYF	TGTGCCAGCAGCTTAGACCTAGCGGGAGTTAACGAGCAGTACTTC
TRBJ2-1	-	TRBV7-6	-	CASSLVPVEQFF	TGTGCCAGCAGCTTAGTTCCCGTTGAGCAGTTCTTC
TRBJ2-7	few	TRBV3-1	-	CASSQSPIGNTAYEQYF	TGTGCCAGCAGCCAAAGCCCGATCGGTAACACCGCCTACGAGCAGTACTTC
TRBJ2-5	-	TRBV7-2	TRBD1	CASSLDGTVRGETQYF	TGTGCCAGCAGCTTAGACGGGACAGTCCGAGGAGAGACCCAGTACTTC
TRBJ2-1	-	TRBV20-1	-	CSASPRSHHSNEQFF	TGCAGTGCTAGCCCCCGGTCCCACCATTCCAATGAGCAGTTCTTC
TRBJ2-3	-	TRBV12-3/TRBV12-4	-	CASRNRGTDTQYF	TGTGCCAGCAGAAACCGGGGCACAGATACGCAGTATTTT
TRBJ1-1	-	TRBV10-2	-	CASTENTEAFF	TGCGCCAGCACCGAGAACACTGAAGCTTTCTTT
TRBJ2-7	-	TRBV28	-	CASSPGQFFGLYEQYF	TGTGCCAGCAGTCCCGGACAGTTTTTCGGTCTATACGAGCAGTACTTC
TRBJ2-2	few	TRBV29-1	TRBD1	CSVDGTGVTGELFF	TGCAGCGTTGACGGGACAGGGGTAACCGGGGAGCTGTTTTTT
TRBJ1-1	-	TRBV4-3	-	CASSQDLGSLWYPEAFF	TGCGCCAGCAGCCAAGATTTGGGTTCCCTGTGGTATCCTGAAGCTTTCTTT
TRBJ1-3	few	TRBV5-5	-	CASSRYSGADSGNTIYF	TGTGCCAGCAGCCGATATAGTGGGGCGGACTCTGGAAACACCATATATTTT
TRBJ2-7	few	TRBV3-1	-	CASSQLPGAEQYF	TGTGCCAGCAGCCAACTACCAGGGGCCGAGCAGTACTTC
TRBJ2-1	many	TRBV11-2	-	CASSFQYNEQFF	TGTGCCAGCAGCTTTCAATACAATGAGCAGTTCTTC
TRBJ2-5	many	TRBV5-1	TRBD1	CASSSAGQGQETQYF	TGCGCCAGCAGCTCCGCGGGACAGGGCCAAGAGACCCAGTACTTC
TRBJ2-5	-	TRBV5-5	-	CASSPAPRGETQYF	TGTGCCAGCAGTCCAGCTCCCCGGGGGGAGACCCAGTACTTC
TRBJ2-7	-	TRBV29-1	-	CSVEEGADYEQYF	TGCAGCGTTGAAGAGGGCGCGGATTACGAGCAGTACTTC
TRBJ2-3	-	TRBV7-2	-	CASSLAVLSPPRGLSTDTQYF	TGTGCCAGCAGCTTAGCAGTTCTCTCTCCCCCGCGGGGATTGAGCACAGATACGCAGTATTTT
TRBJ2-7	-	TRBV6-2/TRBV6-3	-	CASRGTAESYEQYF	TGTGCCAGCAGAGGGACGGCGGAATCCTACGAGCAGTACTTC
TRBJ1-5	-	TRBV12-3/TRBV12-4	-	CASSWAHSNQPQHF	TGTGCCAGCAGTTGGGCCCATTCAAATCAGCCCCAGCATTTT
TRBJ1-3	-	TRBV7-2	-	CASGFARGSGNTIYF	TGTGCCAGCGGGTTCGCGAGGGGCTCTGGAAACACCATATATTTT
TRBJ1-1	-	TRBV28	TRBD1	CASTDRVNTEAFF	TGTGCCAGCACCGACAGGGTGAACACTGAAGCTTTCTTT
TRBJ2-7	few	TRBV20-1	-	CSARGTTTYEQYF	TGCAGTGCTAGAGGGACTACTACCTACGAGCAGTACTTC
TRBJ1-5	many	TRBV7-2	-	CASSNGPYTNQPQHF	TGTGCCAGCAGCAACGGGCCCTACACCAATCAGCCCCAGCATTTT
TRBJ2-1	few	TRBV9	TRBD2	CASSVRREGRYNEQFF	TGTGCCAGCAGCGTACGGCGGGAGGGTCGTTACAATGAGCAGTTCTTC
TRBJ2-5	many	TRBV7-2	TRBD2	CASSLVAGTRETQYF	TGTGCCAGCAGCTTGGTAGCGGGGACGCGGGAGACCCAGTACTTC
TRBJ2-7	few	TRBV5-6	TRBD1	CASSLVPRQGPEQYF	TGTGCCAGCAGCTTGGTCCCCCGACAGGGACCCGAGCAGTACTTC
TRBJ1-5	-	TRBV7-2	-	CASSSQGWSNQPQHF	TGTGCCAGCAGCTCACAGGGCTGGAGCAATCAGCCCCAGCATTTT
TRBJ1-6	-	TRBV28	-	CASSLSQDSPLHF	TGTGCCAGCAGTTTATCCCAGGATTCACCCCTCCACTTT
TRBJ1-1	few	TRBV2	-	CAGDTGRNTEAFF	TGTGCCGGTGATACAGGGAGGAACACTGAAGCTTTCTTT
TRBJ2-3	many	TRBV20-1	TRBD2	CSARSPGLAKDTQYF	TGCAGTGCTAGATCTCCGGGACTAGCTAAGGATACGCAGTATTTT
TRBJ2-1	many	TRBV7-2	-	CASSLGRGSVYNEQFF	TGTGCCAGCAGCTTAGGACGAGGCAGCGTCTACAATGAGCAGTTCTTC
TRBJ2-7	-	TRBV27	-	CASSLSGRDEQYF	TGTGCCAGCAGTTTATCGGGGCGGGACGAGCAGTACTTC
TRBJ2-1	-	TRBV5-4	TRBD2	CASSFGPSGAPYNEQFF	TGTGCCAGCAGCTTTGGTCCTAGCGGGGCCCCCTACAATGAGCAGTTCTTC
TRBJ2-7	few	TRBV28	-	CASSFTPRGFSYEQYF	TGTGCCAGCAGTTTTACCCCGAGGGGGTTTTCCTACGAGCAGTACTTC
TRBJ2-5	-	TRBV7-2	-	CASSLNWETQYF	TGTGCCAGCAGCTTGAACTGGGAGACCCAGTACTTC
TRBJ2-2	-	TRBV5-1	TRBD2	CASRTTSGKNTGELFF	TGCGCCAGCAGAACTACTAGCGGGAAAAACACCGGGGAGCTGTTTTTT
TRBJ2-4	few	TRBV7-9	-	CASSPTPSSPTKNIQYF	TGTGCCAGCAGCCCCACCCCAAGTTCGCCTACCAAAAACATTCAGTACTTC
TRBJ2-1	few	TRBV7-8	TRBD1	CASSFGTGVNEQFF	TGTGCCAGCAGCTTTGGGACAGGGGTTAATGAGCAGTTCTTC
TRBJ2-5	many	TRBV4-2	-	CASSQQRQVQETQYF	TGTGCCAGCAGCCAACAACGACAGGTCCAAGAGACCCAGTACTTC
TRBJ2-3	few	TRBV15	TRBD2	CATSIDVAGTVTDTQYF	TGTGCCACCAGCATTGACGTAGCGGGAACCGTTACAGATACGCAGTATTTT
TRBJ2-1	-	TRBV19	TRBD2	CASSDSGRIEQFF	TGTGCCAGTAGCGATAGCGGGAGGATTGAGCAGTTCTTC
TRBJ2-3	many	TRBV5-1	TRBD1	CASSHGQGGSTDTQYF	TGCGCCAGCAGCCACGGACAGGGCGGGAGCACAGATACGCAGTATTTT
TRBJ2-5	few	TRBV4-3	-	CASSQGGGSGAETQYF	TGCGCCAGCAGCCAAGGAGGGGGTAGCGGAGCGGAGACCCAGTACTTC
TRBJ2-2	few	TRBV29-1	-	CSAEGITGELFF	TGCAGCGCCGAGGGGATCACCGGGGAGCTGTTTTTT
TRBJ1-2	few	TRBV2	TRBD1	CASSRQGGGDGYTF	TGTGCCAGCAGTCGACAGGGAGGAGGTGATGGCTACACCTTC
TRBJ2-7	-	TRBV27	-	CASSPRDRDAPQQYF	TGTGCCAGCAGTCCCCGTGATCGGGATGCTCCTCAGCAGTACTTC
TRBJ2-7	many	TRBV7-9	-	CASSARRDGLAYF	TGTGCCAGCAGCGCCCGAAGGGATGGTCTAGCATACTTC
TRBJ1-1	few	TRBV4-1	-	CASSQEVQNTEAFF	TGCGCCAGCAGCCAAGAGGTCCAGAACACTGAAGCTTTCTTT
TRBJ2-7	many	TRBV20-1	-	CSATRFSYEQYF	TGCAGTGCTACCAGATTCTCCTACGAGCAGTACTTC
TRBJ2-2	few	TRBV9	-	CASTSVNTGELFF	TGTGCCAGCACTTCAGTTAACACCGGGGAGCTGTTTTTT
TRBJ1-3	few	TRBV3-1	-	CASSQPLVSGNTIYF	TGTGCCAGCAGCCAACCGTTGGTCTCTGGAAACACCATATATTTT
TRBJ2-1	-	TRBV20-1	TRBD1	CSARAGGLPYNEQFF	TGCAGTGCTAGGGCAGGGGGCCTCCCCTACAATGAGCAGTTCTTC
TRBJ2-7	few	TRBV15	TRBD1	CATSKTGAIYEQYF	TGTGCCACCAGCAAAACAGGGGCAATCTACGAGCAGTACTTC
TRBJ1-5	many	TRBV29-1	-	CSVAPTDSNQPQHF	TGCAGCGTTGCTCCTACGGATAGCAATCAGCCCCAGCATTTT
TRBJ2-3	many	TRBV12-3/TRBV12-4	TRBD1	CASSHPGDRGPDTQYF	TGTGCCAGCAGTCACCCAGGGGACAGGGGGCCAGATACGCAGTATTTT